Presented here are 10 T cell receptor beta chains from one specimen sequenced in a study of cytomegalovirus exposure and HLA in healthy donors. A multiplex PCR was run with 60 Vbeta primers and 13 Jbeta primers. Only in-frame clones appear in the TCRdb table, and some are missing; sequencing was by immunoSEQ multiplex PCR. The sample records around 140,000 clones, about 80% being singletons. Input material: PBMCs. These receptors originate from a woman aged 40-49 years in good health and CMV-seropositive.

For the CDR3, the DNA is TGTGCCAGCAGCTTGTGGACAGGGCCTAACTATGGCTACACCTTC. It is translated as CASSLWTGPNYGYTF. The chain uses TRBV7-8 and TRBJ1-2; TRBD1 agrees at 8 bases. J lost 0 bases, V lost 3 bases, and 3 bases had no gene match. Germline CDR1 and CDR2: SGHVS and FQNEAQ. This CDR3 has 15 amino acids.

CDR3 residues: CASSSRTGDNQPQHF. As DNA, the CDR3 is TGTGCCAGCAGCTCCCGGACAGGGGACAATCAGCCCCAGCATTTT. The chain is built from TRBV11-2 and TRBJ1-5; TRBD1 agrees at 9 bases. V was clipped by 4 bases and J by 3 bases; unmatched bases: 4. CDR1 SGHAT and CDR2 FQNNGV come from the germline V gene. The CDR3 totals 15 residues.

V usage is TRBV7-9 and J usage is TRBJ1-4; 7 bases fit TRBD1. J lost 8 bases, V lost 6 bases, and 12 bases had no gene match. The CDR3 consists of 15 residues. Germline V gene sequence: CDR1 SEHNR, CDR2 FQNEAQ (reference sequence). CDR3 sequence reads: CASRATQGGVEKLFF. The CDR3 DNA reads as TGTGCCAGCAGGGCGACGCAGGGGGGTGTGGAAAAACTGTTTTTT.

The chain has TRBV21-1 and TRBJ2-7; the table's D call TRBD1 went unverified against the DNA. TRBV21-1 is marked as a pseudogene. CDR3 length: 14 residues. CDR3: CASSARQGAFEQYF. Here the CDR3 DNA reads TGTGCCAGCAGCGCCAGACAGGGGGCGTTCGAGCAGTACTTC.

This sequence joins TRBV6-1 and TRBJ1-1, with 8 bases matching TRBD1. The CDR3 runs 14 residues. V shed 4 bases, J shed 4 bases, and the junction held 5 bases outside the gene matches. Germline values: CDR1 MNHNS, CDR2 SASEGT. The CDR3 DNA reads TGTGCCAGCAGTGGTAACAGGGGGGTCACTGAAGCTTTCTTT. This encodes CASSGNRGVTEAFF.

This clone was picked up a small number of times. The CDR3 is CASSYESYEQYF. CDR3 DNA sequence: TGTGCCAGCAGCTATGAGTCCTACGAGCAGTACTTC. The chain couples TRBV2 to TRBJ2-7; D ambiguous. This CDR3 has 12 amino acids. Per the germline V gene, CDR1 is SNHLY and CDR2 is FYNNEI. V lost 6 bases and J 1 base, leaving 7 bases between the germline ends.

The rearrangement links TRBV29-1 to TRBJ1-3; TRBD1 agrees at 7 bases. Germline lookup yields CDR1 SQVTM and CDR2 ANQGSEA. The CDR3 is 12 amino acids. J gave up 4 bases and V 6 bases, and 3 bases lay outside the gene matches. CDR3 in DNA: TGCAGCGTCGGGGACAGAGGAAACACCATATATTTT. Protein: CSVGDRGNTIYF.

The genes are TRBV6-6 and TRBJ1-1, with D maybe TRBD1 (6 bases). CDR3 length: 16 residues. The V end lost 2 bases, the J end lost 1 base, and 14 bases lay between the germline ends. Germline CDR1 and CDR2: MNHNY and SVGAGI (reference sequence). CDR3: CASSYGLGQPNTEAFF. In DNA form, the CDR3 reads TGTGCCAGCAGTTACGGGCTAGGACAGCCGAACACTGAAGCTTTCTTT.

V and J are TRBV19 and TRBJ1-3; no clear D gene. Germline V gives CDR1 LNHDA, CDR2 SQIVND (reference sequence). Trimming shortened V by 10 bases and J by 3 bases, and 10 bases separated the two germline ends. This CDR3 comprises 12 residues. The CDR3 is CATTGIGNTIYF. DNA for the CDR3: TGTGCCACCACGGGAATTGGAAACACCATATATTTT.

This clone appeared a single time. The rearrangement links TRBV21-1 to TRBJ2-7; TRBD1, the table's D call, lacks a check against the DNA. TRBV21-1 is a documented pseudogene. CDR3 length equals 20 residues. The DNA for the CDR3 is TGTGCCAGCAGCAAAATTATTAGACAGGGGGCCACTACTAAGACCTACGAGCAGTACTTC. Translation gives CASSKIIRQGATTKTYEQYF.